This T cell receptor beta chain was documented in a study of T cells after yellow fever vaccination. Study-wide results and caveats: The study re-detected most primary-vaccination clones after the booster (about 95% CD4, 88% CD8). Clonotypes appearing in both CD4 and CD8 compartments existed, and their share was small. High-abundance clonotypes from the bulk population could contaminate FACS-sorted repertoires.

One entry per CDR3 protein, called by TCRdb with MiXCR from the 5' RACE reads. The data contain 100,000 to 150,000 distinct CDR3 sequences, about 7.4% of them singletons. V was pared by 5 bases and J by 0 bases, with 12 bases between. Germline CDR1 reads ENHRY; CDR2 reads SYGVKD. The CDR3 covers 15 residues. This clonotype was counted many times. The antigen is unknown. The sequencing here drew on CD4+ T cells sorted from PBMCs, taken 10 days after the first yellow fever vaccination. This chain connects TRBV10-3 to TRBJ2-3; tentatively, D is TRBD2 (5 bases). This receptor was obtained from a man aged 18 to 35 who received the YFV17D yellow fever vaccine. CDR3 region: CAISKDFSSTDTQYF. The CDR3 nucleotides read TGTGCCATCAGTAAGGACTTTTCTAGCACAGATACGCAGTATTTT.